Below, 25 T cell receptor beta chains from the same sample are listed, as sequenced in a study of PD-L1 blockade in urothelial cancer. The method was immunoSEQ multiplex PCR; TCRdb's version includes in-frame clones alone and lacks a portion of them. This repertoire shows about 88,000 clones, more than 90% found once; its top ten account for around 10%. The starting material was PBMCs, obtained around atezolizumab (anti-PD-L1) treatment. The source of these receptors is a man in his fifties or sixties with urothelial cancer.

Here the CDR3 DNA reads TGTGCCAGCAGCTTTGGGGGCAAGCAGAGGCCCCAGCATTTT. Translated: CASSFGGKQRPQHF. The J gene is TRBJ1-5, the V gene TRBV5-6; D is perhaps TRBD1 (6 bases). V lost 2 bases and J 9 bases, leaving 15 bases between the germline ends. This CDR3 spans 14 amino acids. CDR1 and CDR2 from the germline V gene are SGHDT and YYEEEE. The variable domain in full, with the rest retrieved from reference TRBV5-6 and TRBJ1-5, is DAGVTQSPTHLIKTRGQQVTLRCSPKSGHDTVSWYQQALGQGPQFIFQYYEEEERQRGNFPDRFSGHQFPNYSSELNVNALLLGDSALYLCASSFGGKQRPQHFGDGTRLSIL.

The V and J genes are TRBV2 and TRBJ1-2, with D maybe TRBD1 (5 bases). CDR3 length: 13 amino acids. The germline gives CDR1 SNHLY, CDR2 FYNNEI. V was pared by 8 bases and J by 8 bases, with 18 bases between. CDR3 nucleotide sequence: TGTGCCAGCCGGTTGGGCAGGGAAGGAGGCTACACCTTC. Translation gives CASRLGREGGYTF.

The chain has TRBV25-1 and TRBJ2-7; 8 bases are shared with TRBD2. This CDR3 has 17 residues. The trim removed 3 bases at V and 4 bases at J, leaving 14 bases unmatched. CDR1 and CDR2 from the germline V gene are MGHDK and SYGVNS. In DNA, the CDR3 is TGTGCCAGCAGTGACCTGCCCGGTGGTAGCGGGATATACGAGCAGTACTTC. Amino acids: CASSDLPGGSGIYEQYF.

This chain connects TRBV2 to TRBJ2-3, with TRBD2 identical over 9 bases. After removal of 6 bases from V and 1 base from J, the junction contained 2 bases not matched to a gene. Per the germline V gene, CDR1 is SNHLY and CDR2 is FYNNEI. The CDR3 runs 14 residues. The CDR3 coding sequence is TGTGCCAGCAGGACTAGCGGAGGCACAGATACGCAGTATTTT. Translated, it gives CASRTSGGTDTQYF.

The chain links TRBV7-9 to TRBJ1-3; D perhaps matches TRBD1 (6 bases). This CDR3 region has 16 residues. V was trimmed by 5 bases and J by 0 bases, leaving 14 bases between them. The germline gives CDR1 SEHNR, CDR2 FQNEAQ (reference sequence). The CDR3 sequence is CASSPRGFTSGNTIYF. The DNA for the CDR3 is TGTGCCAGCAGCCCCAGGGGTTTCACCTCTGGAAACACCATATATTTT.

This clone was picked up one time. The chain has TRBV27 and TRBJ1-5, with 8 nucleotides matching TRBD1. CDR3 size: 16 residues. V was pared by 6 bases and J by 4 bases, with 11 bases of the junction left unmatched. Germline V CDR1 and CDR2: MNHEY, SMNVEV (reference sequence). In DNA form, the CDR3 reads TGTGCCAGCAGACTCGGGGGTGGACAGGGAAATCAGCCCCAGCATTTT. It is translated as CASRLGGGQGNQPQHF.

This chain uses TRBV6-5 with TRBJ1-1; D might be TRBD1 (5 bases). The germline gives CDR1 MNHEY, CDR2 SVGAGI. This CDR3 is 13 amino acids long. The V and J ends lost 5 bases and 1 base respectively, with 8 bases between them. CDR3 region: CASSIGENTEAFF. CDR3 DNA: TGTGCCAGCAGTATAGGGGAGAACACTGAAGCTTTCTTT.

V is TRBV7-9 and J is TRBJ2-1; D unresolved. The length of the CDR3 is 14 residues. Germline V gene data show CDR1 as SEHNR and CDR2 as FQNEAQ (reference sequence). The V gene lost 5 bases and the J gene lost 4 bases, with 12 bases spanning the gap. The CDR3 here is CASSTHVLYNEQFF. The CDR3 DNA follows: TGTGCCAGCAGCACACATGTGCTGTACAATGAGCAGTTCTTC.

The rearrangement joins TRBV5-4 to TRBJ2-5; 7 bases agree with TRBD2. The CDR3 loop spans 14 amino acids. J lost 4 bases, V lost 1 base, and 4 bases had no gene match. Germline V lookup: CDR1 SGHNT, CDR2 YYREEE (reference sequence). CDR3 loop: CASSLSGGRETQYF. CDR3 nucleotides: TGTGCCAGCAGCTTGTCGGGGGGTAGAGAGACCCAGTACTTC. The full variable domain, its missing parts supplied by reference TRBV5-4 and TRBJ2-5, is ETGVTQSPTHLIKTRGQQVTLRCSSQSGHNTVSWYQQALGQGPQFIFQYYREEENGRGNFPPRFSGLQFPNYSSELNVNALELDDSALYLCASSLSGGRETQYFGPGTRLLVL.

This clone turned up a few times. The chain uses TRBV6-1 and TRBJ2-1; 7 nucleotides match TRBD1. Trimming cost V 3 bases and J 4 bases; bases outside gene matches: 12. CDR1 and CDR2 (germline): MNHNS, SASEGT. CDR3 length: 17 amino acids. The DNA of the CDR3 is TGTGCCAGCAGTGACGCAAACAGGGGTCTAGGGTACAATGAGCAGTTCTTC. Amino acid sequence: CASSDANRGLGYNEQFF.

The chain combines TRBV7-2 with TRBJ2-5; no clear D. Germline V CDR1 and CDR2: SGHTA, FQGNSA. The CDR3 consists of 11 residues. V was pared by 5 bases and J by 5 bases, with 6 bases between. The CDR3 bases are TGTGCCAGCAGCGTTAGCGAGACCCAGTACTTC. It yields the protein CASSVSETQYF.

The chain uses TRBV9 and TRBJ1-4, with D maybe TRBD1 (5 bases). V lost 3 bases and J 10 bases, leaving 16 bases between the germline ends. There are 14 residues in the CDR3. CDR1 and CDR2 from the germline V gene are SGDLS and YYNGEE. The CDR3 DNA follows: TGTGCCAGCAGCGAGGGCCAGGGAGGTGGAAAACTGTTTTTT. This sequence encodes CASSEGQGGGKLFF.

V usage is TRBV2 and J usage is TRBJ1-4; 7 bases match TRBD1. Germline V gene lookup returns CDR1 SNHLY and CDR2 FYNNEI. V was clipped by 6 bases and J by 7 bases; unmatched bases: 8. The CDR3 spans 14 residues. The CDR3 loop reads CASRGQVEGEKLFF. CDR3 bases: TGTGCCAGCAGAGGACAGGTGGAGGGTGAAAAACTGTTTTTT.

This rearrangement joins TRBV7-2 to TRBJ2-6, with D perhaps matching TRBD1 (5 bases). V was clipped by 4 bases and J by 2 bases, with 9 bases between them. There are 15 residues in the CDR3. The germline gives CDR1 SGHTA, CDR2 FQGNSA. DNA of the CDR3: TGTGCCAGCAGCTCAGGGTCTGCTGGGGCCAACGTCCTGACTTTC. Amino acids: CASSSGSAGANVLTF.

The CDR3 loop is CASSTGQLRIYEQYF. The CDR3, as DNA: TGTGCCAGCAGTACGGGACAGCTAAGGATCTACGAGCAGTACTTC. The V and J genes are TRBV25-1 and TRBJ2-7, with 7 bases lining up with TRBD1. The CDR3 runs 15 residues. Germline CDR1 reads MGHDK; CDR2 reads SYGVNS. The V gene end was trimmed by 5 bases and the J gene end by 3 bases; junction bases not matched to a gene: 10.

The chain joins TRBV19 to TRBJ1-5, with 9 bases that match TRBD1. In germline, CDR1 is LNHDA, CDR2 SQIVND (reference sequence). Trimming cost V 5 bases and J 0 bases; bases outside gene matches: 5. The CDR3 totals 16 residues. DNA for the CDR3: TGTGCCAGTAGTCTACAGGGGGCTAATAGCAATCAGCCCCAGCATTTT. It specifies CASSLQGANSNQPQHF.

The rearrangement links TRBV6-5 to TRBJ1-2; D not resolved. Germline-derived CDR1 and CDR2 are MNHEY and SVGAGI. The length of the CDR3 is 15 residues. V lost 6 bases to trimming and J lost 5 bases, with 19 bases between them. CDR3 bases: TGTGCCAGCAGCCGTTCGCGGGCCAACGAATATGGCTACACCTTC. Protein sequence: CASSRSRANEYGYTF.

In regard to this clone: One end of the junction is discordant with germline, which a read error may explain. The V gene is TRBV7-7, the J gene TRBJ2-1; 11 bases fit TRBD2. CDR3 size: 16 residues. The germline CDR1 and CDR2 sequences are SSHAT and FNYEAQ (reference sequence). CDR3 coding DNA: TGTGCTAGCAGCCCGGGACTAGCGGCCTCCTACAATGAGCAGTTCTTC. Protein product: CASSPGLAASYNEQFF.

This chain links TRBV2 with TRBJ2-7; TRBD1 aligns across 10 bases. CDR3 size: 16 residues. V trimming: 4 bases; J trimming: 3 bases; junction bases outside the gene matches: 9. The germline V gene encodes CDR1 SNHLY and CDR2 FYNNEI. The CDR3 DNA reads as TGTGCCAGCAGTGTCGGTATCAGGACAGGGGGCTACGAGCAGTACTTC. Residues: CASSVGIRTGGYEQYF.

The V call is TRBV9, the J call TRBJ2-7; D gene unclear. Trimming cost V 0 bases and J 1 base, with 11 bases left between them. Per the germline V gene, CDR1 is SGDLS and CDR2 is YYNGEE. The CDR3 is made up of 15 amino acids. CDR3: CASSVAAGISYEQYF. DNA for the CDR3: TGTGCCAGCAGCGTAGCGGCAGGAATTTCCTACGAGCAGTACTTC.

The V gene is TRBV6-5, the J gene TRBJ1-1, with D possibly matching TRBD1 (6 bases). CDR3 length: 13 residues. V dropped 2 bases and J dropped 5 bases, with 9 bases sitting between them. Germline CDR1 and CDR2: MNHEY and SVGAGI. The CDR3 DNA follows: TGTGCCAGCAGTTACCGGGACATGACTGAAGCTTTCTTT. Translating it yields CASSYRDMTEAFF.

This clone was seen more than once but under ten times. V gene TRBV6-5 combines with J gene TRBJ1-1; no clear D gene. Germline lookup yields CDR1 MNHEY and CDR2 SVGAGI. Deletions cut 3 bases from V and 1 base from J, with 12 bases between. This CDR3 comprises 15 residues. CDR3 protein: CASSYSYLSNTEAFF. In DNA form, the CDR3 reads TGTGCCAGCAGTTATTCTTACTTATCGAACACTGAAGCTTTCTTT.

The chain uses TRBV9 and TRBJ2-2, with D possibly TRBD1 on 5 matching bases. Germline CDR1 SGDLS, CDR2 YYNGEE. The V end lost 0 bases, the J end lost 7 bases, and 10 bases lay between the germline ends. CDR3 length: 14 amino acids. The DNA of the CDR3 is TGTGCCAGCAGCGTAGAGCAGGGCGTCGGGGAGCTGTTTTTT. Amino acids: CASSVEQGVGELFF.

This chain uses TRBV10-3 with TRBJ2-1; 7 bases map to TRBD1. This CDR3 is 13 amino acids long. V lost 4 bases to trimming and J lost 7 bases; unmatched junction nucleotides: 4. The germline gives CDR1 ENHRY, CDR2 SYGVKD. CDR3 protein: CAISGQGYNEQFF. The DNA of the CDR3 is TGTGCCATCAGTGGACAGGGTTATAATGAGCAGTTCTTC.

V gene TRBV7-2 combines with J gene TRBJ2-5, with 14 bases identical to TRBD2. CDR3 length: 17 residues. Per the germline V gene, CDR1 is SGHTA and CDR2 is FQGNSA. Germline trimming cut 5 bases from V and 2 bases from J; bases unmatched to any gene: 7. CDR3 sequence reads: CASSAGTSGSLQETQYF. The DNA of the CDR3 is TGTGCCAGCAGCGCTGGGACTAGCGGGAGCTTACAAGAGACCCAGTACTTC.